This TCR beta chain stems from a study of T-cell reconstitution after alpha-beta-depleted transplantation in children. Using unique molecular identifiers, the investigators prepared the TCRbeta library. TCRdb ran MiXCR on the PCR reads and lists one entry per CDR3 protein. The sample shows about 980,000 distinct CDR3 sequences, roughly 29% of them seen only once. Overall study findings and caveats: Day-60 TCRbeta diversity that was high in some patients was derived from surviving recipient T cells and thymic progenitors. In patients about two months after transplant, alpha-beta T cells reportedly arose from several hundred expanded graft clones.

In regard to this clonotype: Antigen specificity is unknown.

Looked up from germline, CDR1 is DFQATT and CDR2 is SNEGSKA (reference sequence). The CDR3 loop spans 14 amino acids. With 3 bases removed from V and 7 bases from J, the gap between germline ends came to 16 bases. This clonotype originated in a boy younger than two who had a stem cell transplant for SCID, so the T cells may come from the graft donor. The J gene is TRBJ1-5, the V gene TRBV20-1; D might be TRBD1 (5 bases). Source: PBMCs, mostly from graft donor cells, taken 360 days after TCRalphabeta/CD19-depleted stem cell transplant. The CDR3 DNA follows: TGCAGTGCTAGTCGGGGGGGAGTCGGGCAGCCCCAGCATTTT. It is translated as CSASRGGVGQPQHF.